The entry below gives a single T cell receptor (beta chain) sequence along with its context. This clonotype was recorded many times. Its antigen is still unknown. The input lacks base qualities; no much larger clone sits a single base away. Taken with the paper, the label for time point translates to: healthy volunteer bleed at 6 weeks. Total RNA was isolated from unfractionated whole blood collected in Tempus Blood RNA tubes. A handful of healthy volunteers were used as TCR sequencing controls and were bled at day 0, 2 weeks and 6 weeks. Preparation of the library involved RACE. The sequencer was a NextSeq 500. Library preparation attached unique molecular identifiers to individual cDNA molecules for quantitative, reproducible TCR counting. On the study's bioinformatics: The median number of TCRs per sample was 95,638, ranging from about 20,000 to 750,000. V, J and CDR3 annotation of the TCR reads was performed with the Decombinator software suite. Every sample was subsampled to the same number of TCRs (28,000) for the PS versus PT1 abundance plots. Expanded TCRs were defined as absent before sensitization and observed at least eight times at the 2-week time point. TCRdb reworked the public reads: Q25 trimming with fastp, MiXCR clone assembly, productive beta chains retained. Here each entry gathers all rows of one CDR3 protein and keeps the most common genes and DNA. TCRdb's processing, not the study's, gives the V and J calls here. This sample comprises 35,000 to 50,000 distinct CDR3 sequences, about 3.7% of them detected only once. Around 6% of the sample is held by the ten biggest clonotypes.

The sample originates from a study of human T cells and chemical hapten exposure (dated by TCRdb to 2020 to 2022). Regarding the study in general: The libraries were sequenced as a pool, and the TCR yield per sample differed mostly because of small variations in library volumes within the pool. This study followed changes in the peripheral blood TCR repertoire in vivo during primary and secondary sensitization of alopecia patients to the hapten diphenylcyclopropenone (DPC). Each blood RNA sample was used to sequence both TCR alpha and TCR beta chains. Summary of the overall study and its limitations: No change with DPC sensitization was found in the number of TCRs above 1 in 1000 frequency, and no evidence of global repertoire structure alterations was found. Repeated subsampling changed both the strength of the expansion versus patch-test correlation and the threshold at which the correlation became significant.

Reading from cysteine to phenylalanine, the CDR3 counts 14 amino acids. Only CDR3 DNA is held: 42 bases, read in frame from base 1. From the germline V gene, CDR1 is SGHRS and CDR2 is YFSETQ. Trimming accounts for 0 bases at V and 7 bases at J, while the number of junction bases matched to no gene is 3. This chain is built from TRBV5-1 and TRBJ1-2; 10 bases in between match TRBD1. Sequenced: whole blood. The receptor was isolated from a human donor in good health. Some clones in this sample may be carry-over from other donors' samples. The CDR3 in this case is CASSLGQGASGYTF. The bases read TGCGCCAGCAGCTTGGGACAGGGGGCGAGTGGCTACACCTTC.